A selection of T cell receptor beta chains follows, all from one sample in a study of blood T cell repertoires in COVID-19. Profiling relied on immunoSEQ multiplex PCR, and the TCRdb table lists in-frame clones only, not all of them. Counted here are tens of thousands of clones, roughly 84% occurring once; the ten biggest clones make up roughly 14%. Sequenced material: peripheral blood. These receptor sequences come from a woman between 65 and 79 years old with acute or convalescent COVID-19. CDR3s include the opening cysteine and the closing phenylalanine or tryptophan. The size field is filled for only some rows; it gives once, few, many or a size class.

TRBV4-1	TRBJ1-4	15	-	CASSRSDREEEKLFF
TRBV6-5	TRBJ2-1	16	-	CASSYTSGRTYNEQFF
TRBV7-8	TRBJ2-2	17	-	CASSLGARRGDTGELFF
TRBV7-2	TRBJ1-2	15	-	CASSLITGSFNGYTF
TRBV10-3	TRBJ2-3	13	-	CATRTGGTDTQYF
TRBV18	TRBJ2-5	15	-	CASSPGQGSQETQYF
TRBV7-2	TRBJ2-2	16	-	CASSLFLLRSTGELFF
TRBV7-6	TRBJ2-3	17	-	CASSLEGWRGTSDTQYF
TRBV10-3	TRBJ2-2	15	-	CAISAGTGGPGELFF
TRBV18	TRBJ2-3	17	-	CASSPPLAGGGTDTQYF
TRBV5-6	TRBJ1-1	16	-	CASSIPLTGMNTEAFF
TRBV19	TRBJ2-5	15	few	CASSIARRRGETQYF
TRBV10-3	TRBJ1-2	14	-	CAISPGQATYGYTF
TRBV19	TRBJ2-6	16	-	CASSRTGGSGANVLTF
TRBV7-7	TRBJ2-5	14	few	CASSRYAGEETQYF
TRBV20-1	TRBJ1-4	13	-	CSASGAKGGKLFF
TRBV3-1/TRBV3-2	TRBJ1-1	15	-	CASSQYNRENTEAFF
TRBV28	TRBJ1-2	14	-	CASSGGPGLYGYTF
TRBV7-2	TRBJ2-1	13	-	CASRPGSYNEQFF
TRBV7-9	TRBJ1-1	12	few	CASSSGVTEAFF
TRBV18	TRBJ2-4	14	-	CASSPGSSWNIQYF
TRBV27	TRBJ2-5	16	-	CASSQVLGMSGGSQYF
TRBV14	TRBJ1-6	16	-	CASSRPGSSYNSPLHF
TRBV7-6	TRBJ2-3	13	-	CASSFGGTDTQYF
TRBV6-4	TRBJ1-3	17	-	CASSVSGDTCSGNTIYF
TRBV19	TRBJ2-1	15	-	CASSKTGSLYNEQFF
TRBV4-3	TRBJ1-4	17	-	CASSQDPGIRANEKLFF
TRBV6-2/TRBV6-3	TRBJ1-2	16	-	CASSSPTGAIVSGYTF
TRBV11-2	TRBJ2-3	18	-	CASSFDISGGLSTDTQYF
TRBV19	TRBJ1-2	17	-	CASSLSAGTGTINGYTF
TRBV5-1	TRBJ2-3	13	many	CASGQRSTDTQYF
TRBV6-4	TRBJ2-2	16	-	CASSDSQGANTGELFF
TRBV28	TRBJ1-3	14	-	CASSFTSSGNTIYF
TRBV6-5	TRBJ2-3	15	-	CASIPRQGRVGTQYF
TRBV6-5	TRBJ1-1	14	-	CASKEATARDEAFF
TRBV11-2	TRBJ1-1	14	-	CASSLLGVGTEAFF
TRBV5-1	TRBJ2-6	17	-	CASRSGQEVIGANVLTF
TRBV25-1	TRBJ2-1	15	-	CASSTPSGPYNEQFF
TRBV27	TRBJ2-3	13	-	CASSPTVEDTQYF
TRBV29-1	TRBJ1-1	13	-	CSVVLWEGTEAFF